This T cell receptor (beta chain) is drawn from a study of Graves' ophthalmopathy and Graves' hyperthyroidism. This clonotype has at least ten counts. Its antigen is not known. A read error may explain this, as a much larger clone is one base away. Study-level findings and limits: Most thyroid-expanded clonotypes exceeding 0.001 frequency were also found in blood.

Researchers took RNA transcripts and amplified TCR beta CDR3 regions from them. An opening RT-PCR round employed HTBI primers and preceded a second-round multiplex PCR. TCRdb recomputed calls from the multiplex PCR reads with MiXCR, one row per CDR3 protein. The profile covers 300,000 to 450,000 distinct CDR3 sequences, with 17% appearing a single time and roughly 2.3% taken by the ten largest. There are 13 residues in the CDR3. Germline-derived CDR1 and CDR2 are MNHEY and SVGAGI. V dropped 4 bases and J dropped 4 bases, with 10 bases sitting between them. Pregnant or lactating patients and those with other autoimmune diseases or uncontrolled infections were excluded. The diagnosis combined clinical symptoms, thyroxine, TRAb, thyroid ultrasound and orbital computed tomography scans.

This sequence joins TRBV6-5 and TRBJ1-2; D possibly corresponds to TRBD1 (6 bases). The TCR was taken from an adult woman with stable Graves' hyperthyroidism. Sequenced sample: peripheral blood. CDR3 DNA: TGTGCCAGCAGTTCCGGGACAAGCTATGGCTACACCTTC. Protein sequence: CASSSGTSYGYTF.